This TCR beta chain appears in the sequencing data of a study of T cells in Graves' hyperthyroidism and ophthalmopathy. What was amplified from RNA transcripts were TCR beta CDR3 regions. The HTBI primer set drove a first-round RT-PCR of the TCR CDR3. One entry per CDR3 protein results from TCRdb running MiXCR on the multiplex PCR reads. The sample gives just under 750,000 distinct CDR3 sequences, under 45% of which show up once; around 30% is in the top ten. This clonotype occurred many times. Germline loops: CDR1 LNHNV, CDR2 YYDKDF (reference sequence). Deletions cut 3 bases from V and 2 bases from J, with 8 bases between. The CDR3 totals 13 residues.

The sequencing input was blood. The TCR was taken from a woman aged 40 to 50 with Graves' hyperthyroidism. The chain recombines TRBV15 with TRBJ2-7, with D maybe TRBD1 (5 bases). The DNA for the CDR3 is TGTGCCACCAGCAGGGACACCACCTACGAGCAGTACTTC. Its translation: CATSRDTTYEQYF.